This is a list of T cell receptor beta chains from one sample in a study of CD8 T cell repertoires and HIV-1 epitope variants. The repertoire was sequenced with immunoSEQ multiplex PCR; TCRdb's copy has only in-frame clones and lacks some. The table records more than 85,000 clones, 60% to 80% of them present only once. Sequenced input: uncultured baseline CD8+ T cells from peripheral blood mononuclear cells (PBMCs). The receptors come from a male donor with HIV. Each CDR3 is given without its conserved first and last residue. Fields, in order: J gene, V gene, CDR3 length, CDR3 protein.

J: TRBJ2-1
V: TRBV2
length: 13
CDR3: ASRALAGGQGEQF

J: TRBJ1-2
V: TRBV7-5
length: 12
CDR3: VRSLGGEDYGYT

J: TRBJ2-7
V: TRBV13
length: 13
CDR3: ASSARLAGGAEQY

J: TRBJ2-3
V: TRBV7-6
length: 13
CDR3: ASSSATSSTDTQY

J: TRBJ1-1
V: TRBV9
length: 12
CDR3: ASTPRGGNTEAF

J: TRBJ1-4
V: TRBV28
length: 12
CDR3: ASSFTGTVEKLF

J: TRBJ1-5
V: TRBV5-6
length: 14
CDR3: ASSLKTGLFNQPQH

J: TRBJ2-5
V: TRBV5-1
length: 11
CDR3: ASSFEGGETQY

J: TRBJ2-3
V: TRBV7-2
length: 13
CDR3: ASSSQAVGTDTQY

J: TRBJ2-1
V: TRBV19
length: 11
CDR3: ASSTLPRIEQF

J: TRBJ2-7
V: TRBV7-2
length: 12
CDR3: ASSYNGRVYEQY

J: TRBJ2-3
V: TRBV29-1
length: 11
CDR3: SVEVGGPDTQY

J: TRBJ2-3
V: TRBV6-5
length: 13
CDR3: ASSYQTGHTDTQY

J: TRBJ2-5
V: TRBV4-3
length: 14
CDR3: ASSQDPSGGAETQY

J: TRBJ2-5
V: TRBV10-2
length: 11
CDR3: ASSETGPETQY

J: TRBJ1-2
V: TRBV18
length: 13
CDR3: ASSPPRQGRGGYT

J: TRBJ2-7
V: TRBV21-1
length: 15
CDR3: ASSICLLGTQAHEQY

J: TRBJ1-3
V: TRBV5-1
length: 13
CDR3: ASSLRGDSGNTIY

J: TRBJ2-5
V: TRBV7-9
length: 11
CDR3: ASSLGFAETQY

J: TRBJ1-1
V: TRBV6-1
length: 15
CDR3: ASSGPTGLVMNTEAF

J: TRBJ2-1
V: TRBV5-4
length: 12
CDR3: ASSPPTATNEQF

J: TRBJ2-5
V: TRBV28
length: 12
CDR3: ASSPGGFQETQY

J: TRBJ1-4
V: TRBV6-5
length: 10
CDR3: ASRSTNEKLF

J: TRBJ2-5
V: TRBV27
length: 12
CDR3: ATSLTSGGETQY

J: TRBJ2-3
V: TRBV19
length: 11
CDR3: ASSPGGYDTQY

J: TRBJ2-1
V: TRBV29-1
length: 10
CDR3: SVGQAYNEQF

J: TRBJ1-3
V: TRBV7-3
length: 13
CDR3: ASSSAGGIGNTIY

J: TRBJ2-7
V: TRBV7-2
length: 11
CDR3: ASRTGISYEQY

J: TRBJ1-1
V: TRBV2
length: 11
CDR3: ASSSRGHTEAF

J: TRBJ1-2
V: TRBV5-1
length: 12
CDR3: ASSLDTTDYGYT

J: TRBJ1-2
V: TRBV6-6
length: 12
CDR3: ASSPGQGDYGYT

J: TRBJ2-2
V: TRBV29-1
length: 12
CDR3: SVVLAGVYGELF

J: TRBJ2-7
V: TRBV5-6
length: 12
CDR3: ASSSGLEPYEQY

J: TRBJ1-1
V: TRBV18
length: 13
CDR3: ASSPKGDRDTEAF

J: TRBJ1-2
V: TRBV15
length: 11
CDR3: ATSRPWGYGYT

J: TRBJ1-3
V: TRBV28
length: 16
CDR3: ASSSRQGRTVSGNTIY